The clone carrying this T cell receptor (beta chain) was observed many times. What it binds is not known. This sample is part of a study of T cells in Graves' hyperthyroidism and ophthalmopathy. With duration under 3 months, ophthalmopathy was active: Clinical Activity Score at least 3, NOSPECS at least 4. The study's findings and limits: Most expanded thyroid clonotypes above 0.001 recurred in blood.

V was shortened by 3 bases and J by 7 bases, with 9 bases between the two germline ends. The CDR3 totals 12 residues. RNA transcripts provided the source from which TCR beta CDR3 regions were amplified. A set of HTBI primers served as the primers for a first-round RT-PCR of the TCR CDR3. TCRdb reprocessed the multiplex PCR reads with MiXCR, giving one entry per CDR3 protein. The sample lists about 380,000 distinct CDR3 sequences, around 15% seen once, with about 18% in the top ten. Source material: blood. This clonotype originated in a woman aged 25 to 39 with Graves' ophthalmopathy. The chain has TRBV12-3 or TRBV12-4 and TRBJ2-5; D is perhaps TRBD1 (5 bases). This chain's CDR3 is CASSLKRGTQYF. Written as DNA, the CDR3 is TGTGCCAGCAGTTTGAAAAGGGGGACCCAGTACTTC.